These 21 T cell receptor beta chains were sequenced from one sample in a study of CXCR3-negative and CXCR3-positive naive CD8 T cells. No cognate antigen is known for these TCRs. Libraries of TRB cDNA were made by 5' RACE and carried UMIs. TCRdb re-called the 5' RACE reads and gives one entry per CDR3 protein, without DNA. This sample's table has 120,000 to 150,000 distinct CDR3 sequences. General observations from the study: Higher TRB CDR3 hydrophobicity marked CXCR3-positive naive cells relative to CXCR3-negative naive cells.

Sample: naive CXCR3+ CD8+ T cells from blood. Subset denoted: CD45RO-CCR7+CD27+CD95- naive CD8+ T cells expressing CXCR3 (TNR3+). These TCRs come from a human donor in good health. Some clones in this sample may be carry-over from other donors' samples.

The chain has TRBV25-1 and TRBJ1-4. CDR1 is MGHDK and CDR2 is SYGVNS in the germline V gene. The length of the CDR3 is 14 residues. The CDR3 here is CASSEYYGGEKLFF.

This chain uses TRBV28 with TRBJ2-3; the D call from TCRdb, TRBD2, cannot be confirmed without DNA. Germline V gene sequence: CDR1 MDHEN, CDR2 SYDVKM. The CDR3 loop spans 16 amino acids. The CDR3 sequence: CASRRIAGGGTDTQYF.

The V call is TRBV28, the J call TRBJ2-1; TCRdb gives TRBD2 as the D gene, but with no DNA this cannot be confirmed. Germline CDR1 is MDHEN and CDR2 is SYDVKM. CDR3 size: 13 residues. The CDR3 region is CASSFSEAGEQFF.

This CDR3 is CASSGGGVLSSYNEQFF. The chain is built from TRBV5-6 and TRBJ2-1; TCRdb gives TRBD1 as the D gene, but with no DNA this cannot be confirmed. This CDR3 comprises 17 residues. CDR1 is SGHDT and CDR2 is YYEEEE in the germline V gene.

The rearrangement joins TRBV2 to TRBJ2-1; TCRdb calls TRBD2, which cannot be checked without DNA. The CDR3 extends over 13 amino acids. Germline CDR1 and CDR2: SNHLY and FYNNEI. CDR3 sequence reads: CASNRGLASEQFF.

The chain is built from TRBV19 and TRBJ1-1; TCRdb calls TRBD1, which cannot be checked without DNA. This CDR3 contains 17 residues. Germline loops: CDR1 LNHDA, CDR2 SQIVND (reference sequence). The CDR3 loop is CASSLGVPGAMNTEAFF.

The chain is built from TRBV10-1 and TRBJ2-2; the D call from TCRdb, TRBD1, cannot be confirmed without DNA. The CDR3 contains 15 residues. CDR1 is WNHNN, CDR2 SYGVQD, per germline (reference sequence). CDR3 protein: CASSEFTGGTGELFF.

The V gene is TRBV3-1, the J gene TRBJ1-1. The CDR3 is 15 amino acids. In germline, CDR1 is LGHDT, CDR2 YNNKEL (reference sequence). The CDR3 reads CASSQERLLNTEAFF.

The chain is built from TRBV9 and TRBJ2-1; no DNA is available, so the TRBD2 call from TCRdb remains unchecked. This CDR3 contains 16 residues. Germline V CDR1 and CDR2: SGDLS, YYNGEE. CDR3 sequence reads: CASSVGPSGSRDEQFF.

This chain links TRBV7-3 with TRBJ2-3; the D gene TCRdb calls, TRBD1, cannot be checked with no DNA. Germline V gene sequence: CDR1 SGHTA, CDR2 FQGTGA. The CDR3 sequence is 14 residues long. The CDR3 region is CASSLGGSADTQYF.

The chain is built from TRBV6-2 or TRBV6-3 and TRBJ2-7; the TRBD1 assignment by TCRdb is unverifiable without DNA. There are 15 residues in the CDR3. The V gene's germline CDR1 is MNHEY and CDR2 SVGEGT. CDR3 residues: CASSYGQGNVGEQYF.

The J gene is TRBJ2-1, the V gene TRBV27; the TRBD2 assignment by TCRdb is unverifiable without DNA. The V gene's germline CDR1 is MNHEY and CDR2 SMNVEV (reference sequence). CDR3 size: 13 residues. CDR3 loop: CASSDSRWDEQFF.

This sequence joins TRBV7-9 and TRBJ2-7; the D call from TCRdb, TRBD2, cannot be confirmed without DNA. Germline assignment: CDR1 SEHNR and CDR2 FQNEAQ (reference sequence). The CDR3 consists of 18 residues. CDR3 region: CASSFPGTSGRRESEQYF.

The chain links TRBV15 to TRBJ2-5; absent DNA, TCRdb's TRBD1 call cannot be checked. The CDR3 runs 15 residues. Germline CDR1 reads LNHNV; CDR2 reads YYDKDF (reference sequence). CDR3 sequence: CATSRDGTGQETQYF.

The J gene is TRBJ2-1, the V gene TRBV5-1; no DNA is available, so the TRBD1 call from TCRdb remains unchecked. Germline V gene sequence: CDR1 SGHRS, CDR2 YFSETQ. The CDR3 consists of 16 residues. Here the CDR3 reads CASSGRGGLESNEQFF. The entire variable domain, with the rest obtained from reference TRBV5-1 and TRBJ2-1, is as follows: KAGVTQTPRYLIKTRGQQVTLSCSPISGHRSVSWYQQTPGQGLQFLFEYFSETQRNKGNFPGRFSGRQFSNSRSEMNVSTLELGDSALYLCASSGRGGLESNEQFFGPGTRLTVL.

The J gene is TRBJ2-3, the V gene TRBV10-3; TCRdb's D call, TRBD1, is unchecked because there is no DNA. Germline V gene lookup returns CDR1 ENHRY and CDR2 SYGVKD. This CDR3 is built from 15 residues. The CDR3 loop is CAIRSKGEPQDTQYF.

This sequence joins TRBV19 and TRBJ2-7; TCRdb proposes TRBD1, but this gene call is untestable without DNA. CDR3 length: 13 amino acids. Germline V gene lookup returns CDR1 LNHDA and CDR2 SQIVND (reference sequence). CDR3 in amino acids: CASSAGESYEQYF.

The chain employs TRBV29-1 and TRBJ2-7; TCRdb reports TRBD1, a call that lacks DNA to check it against. Germline lookup yields CDR1 SQVTM and CDR2 ANQGSEA. This CDR3 has 14 residues. This CDR3 is CSVTPGQGLGEQYF.

The rearrangement uses TRBV27 and TRBJ2-7; TCRdb outputs TRBD1, but without DNA this stays unchecked. CDR3 length equals 15 residues. Germline assignment: CDR1 MNHEY and CDR2 SMNVEV (reference sequence). The CDR3 is CASSTYGTGAYEQYF.

CDR3 amino acids: CATSSRLLDEQYF. The rearrangement joins TRBV15 to TRBJ2-7. CDR3 length: 13 residues. Per the germline V gene, CDR1 is LNHNV and CDR2 is YYDKDF (reference sequence).

The chain is built from TRBV7-3 and TRBJ2-1; absent DNA, TCRdb's TRBD1 call cannot be checked. CDR3 length: 17 residues. The germline V gene encodes CDR1 SGHTA and CDR2 FQGTGA. The CDR3 loop reads CASSQAIPGTLYNEQFF.